Given below is one T cell receptor beta chain in context. Its specificity is not known. Only in-frame clones appear in the TCRdb table, and some are missing; sequencing was by immunoSEQ multiplex PCR. The sample has about 59,000 clones, roughly 77% seen once. Template: tumor biopsy or peripheral blood genomic DNA, about 550-6,500 ng per sample. This specimen belongs to a study of T cells in tumors after PD-1 blockade. Study summary: Prior checkpoint blockade, systemic immunosuppressant use, or anti-cancer therapy within 4 weeks excluded patients. Daily vismodegib 150 mg continued in a subset of anti-PD-1-treated patients. Study-level findings and limits: Peripheral recruitment is suggested, as some novel exhausted tumor clones were in pre-treatment blood.

CDR1 is SQVTM, CDR2 ANQGSEA, per germline. V lost 3 bases to trimming and J lost 0 bases, with 12 bases between them. CDR3 length equals 14 residues. The receptor comes from a human donor with basal cell carcinoma. The material sequenced was PBMCs, taken before anti-PD-1 treatment. The chain uses TRBV29-1 and TRBJ2-7, with D possibly being TRBD1 (6 bases). This CDR3 reads CSVDGTGPSYEQYF. CDR3 coding DNA: TGCAGCGTTGATGGTACAGGGCCCTCCTACGAGCAGTACTTC.